The 29 T cell receptor beta chains reported below all come from one sample, sequenced in a study of T cell responses to AZD1222 COVID-19 vaccine. Only in-frame clones appear in the TCRdb table, and some are missing; sequencing was by immunoSEQ multiplex PCR. The sample holds 130,000 to 150,000 clones; 85% to 95% are singletons and the top ten take approximately 2%. Sequencing was performed on peripheral blood, taken on day 0 of AZD1222 vaccination. The receptors here all came from an adult in good health.

The rearrangement links TRBV4-1 to TRBJ2-7; TRBD1 matches at 10 bases. Unmatched junction bases numbered 10, after V lost 4 bases and J lost 4 bases. Germline CDR1 reads MGHRA; CDR2 reads YSYEKL. This CDR3 has 16 amino acids. CDR3 nucleotides: TGCGCCAGCAGCCTCGGGGGGGGACAGGGGAGGTACGAGCAGTACTTC. The encoded protein is CASSLGGGQGRYEQYF.

This sequence joins TRBV7-8 and TRBJ1-5, with a weak D call TRBD1 (6 bases). The ends were cut back, 1 base at V and 7 bases at J, with 17 bases in the middle. The germline V gene has CDR1 SGHVS and CDR2 FQNEAQ. This CDR3 spans 16 amino acids. The CDR3 nucleotides are TGTGCCAGCAGCTTAGAACAGGGTCAGGCAGGCCAGCCCCAGCATTTT. Its protein is CASSLEQGQAGQPQHF. The full variable domain, in which reference TRBV7-8 and TRBJ1-5 provide the parts outside the CDR3, is GAGVSQSPRYKVAKRGQDVALRCDPISGHVSLFWYQQALGQGPEFLTYFQNEAQLDKSGLPSDRFFAERPEGSVSTLKIQRTQQEDSAVYLCASSLEQGQAGQPQHFGDGTRLSIL.

The chain uses TRBV19 and TRBJ1-3; TRBD1 is a possible D gene (6 bases). The CDR3 has 16 residues. Germline V gene data show CDR1 as LNHDA and CDR2 as SQIVND (reference sequence). V lost 8 bases, J lost 0 bases, and 17 bases lay in between. The CDR3, as DNA: TGTGCCAGTCAGGGCCCTAGACAGGTCTCTGGAAACACCATATATTTT. Its translation: CASQGPRQVSGNTIYF.

The chain joins TRBV4-1 to TRBJ2-1; tentative D call: TRBD2 (5 bases). Germline CDR1 and CDR2: MGHRA and YSYEKL. This CDR3 comprises 17 residues. Trimming shortened V by 0 bases and J by 6 bases, and 18 bases separated the two germline ends. CDR3 sequence (DNA): TGCGCCAGCAGCCAAGAGACCGAGCGGACTGTACCCAATGAGCAGTTCTTC. This gives the protein CASSQETERTVPNEQFF.

The CDR3 DNA is TGTGCCAGCAGCTTTAGACAGACCTCCTACAATGAGCAGTTCTTC. Translated: CASSFRQTSYNEQFF. The rearrangement joins TRBV7-9 to TRBJ2-1, with a possible D match to TRBD1 (5 bases). This CDR3 contains 15 residues. CDR1 is SEHNR, CDR2 FQNEAQ, per germline (reference sequence). Trimming cost V 3 bases and J 0 bases, with 9 bases left between them.

The V gene is TRBV19, the J gene TRBJ2-5; weak D call: TRBD1 (6 bases). Trimming stripped 4 bases from V and 2 bases from J, with 14 bases between. The CDR3 is made up of 15 amino acids. CDR1 and CDR2 (germline): LNHDA, SQIVND (reference sequence). CDR3 in DNA: TGTGCCAGTAGTAAGGGACAAAAGAAACAAGAGACCCAGTACTTC. Amino acids: CASSKGQKKQETQYF.

This sequence joins TRBV7-3 and TRBJ2-1; 11 bases line up with TRBD2. Germline V gene sequence: CDR1 SGHTA, CDR2 FQGTGA. This CDR3 region has 19 residues. J was trimmed by 0 bases and V by 5 bases; bases with no gene match: 12. CDR3 in amino acids: CASSPKGLAGGASYNEQFF. The CDR3 nucleotides are TGTGCCAGCAGCCCCAAAGGGCTAGCGGGGGGTGCCTCCTACAATGAGCAGTTCTTC.

The rearrangement uses TRBV9 and TRBJ1-2; 7 nucleotides match TRBD1. V shed 3 bases, J shed 4 bases, and the junction held 6 bases outside the gene matches. The CDR3 runs 14 residues. Germline V gene lookup returns CDR1 SGDLS and CDR2 YYNGEE. The CDR3 nucleotides are TGTGCCAGCAGCGAAGGGGGCGGGACCTATGGCTACACCTTC. It yields the protein CASSEGGGTYGYTF. Full variable domain (missing parts from reference TRBV9 and TRBJ1-2): DSGVTQTPKHLITATGQRVTLRCSPRSGDLSVYWYQQSLDQGLQFLIQYYNGEERAKGNILERFSAQQFPDLHSELNLSSLELGDSALYFCASSEGGGTYGYTFGSGTRLTVV.

This clone was picked up one time. The chain is built from TRBV10-3 and TRBJ1-6, with unresolved D. Trimming cost V 10 bases and J 2 bases, with 9 bases left between them. CDR1 is ENHRY, CDR2 SYGVKD, per germline. The CDR3 loop spans 13 amino acids. CDR3 nucleotides: TGTGCCAATAGCGAGACCTATAATTCACCCCTCCACTTT. Encoded protein: CANSETYNSPLHF.

V gene TRBV7-9 combines with J gene TRBJ2-1; D possibly corresponds to TRBD1 (5 bases). The V end was cut by 0 bases, the J end by 1 base, with 13 bases between. CDR3 length: 17 residues. Germline V gives CDR1 SEHNR, CDR2 FQNEAQ (reference sequence). CDR3 DNA: TGTGCCAGCAGCTTAGCGTATAGACAGAGATCCTACAATGAGCAGTTCTTC. It yields the protein CASSLAYRQRSYNEQFF. Together with reference TRBV7-9 and TRBJ2-1, the CDR3 gives the full variable domain: DTGVSQNPRHKITKRGQNVTFRCDPISEHNRLYWYRQTLGQGPEFLTYFQNEAQLEKSRLLSDRFSAERPKGSFSTLEIQRTEQGDSAMYLCASSLAYRQRSYNEQFFGPGTRLTVL.

This chain connects TRBV7-9 to TRBJ1-1; 8 bases agree with TRBD1. Germline assignment: CDR1 SEHNR and CDR2 FQNEAQ (reference sequence). The CDR3 loop spans 16 amino acids. With V trimmed by 5 bases and J by 0 bases, 8 bases remained unmatched. The CDR3 is CASSQGAGAMNTEAFF. Written as DNA, the CDR3 is TGTGCCAGCAGCCAGGGGGCAGGCGCCATGAACACTGAAGCTTTCTTT.

J is TRBJ1-1 and V is TRBV19, with D perhaps TRBD1 (5 bases). CDR3 length: 13 amino acids. In germline, CDR1 is LNHDA, CDR2 SQIVND (reference sequence). V was shortened by 7 bases and J by 8 bases, with 17 bases between the two germline ends. CDR3 coding DNA: TGTGCCAGTACCTTTGACAGTCCCAAAGAAGCTTTCTTT. It encodes CASTFDSPKEAFF.

The V gene is TRBV5-5, the J gene TRBJ1-6; a weak D match, TRBD1 (5 bases). Germline lookup yields CDR1 SGHKS and CDR2 YYEKEE (reference sequence). This CDR3 region has 15 residues. Between the trimmed V and J ends, which lost 6 bases and 8 bases, there was a span of 18 bases. The CDR3 reads CASTQLGTKHSPLHF. The CDR3 region has the DNA TGTGCCAGCACCCAACTCGGGACGAAACATTCACCCCTCCACTTT.

The chain is built from TRBV27 and TRBJ2-6, with 7 bases aligning to TRBD1. The length of the CDR3 is 17 residues. The V segment lost 5 bases and the J segment 2 bases; nucleotides outside the gene matches: 9. Germline assignment: CDR1 MNHEY and CDR2 SMNVEV (reference sequence). In DNA form, the CDR3 reads TGTGCCAGCAGTCGTCAGGGGGTGATTACTGGGGCCAACGTCCTGACTTTC. This encodes CASSRQGVITGANVLTF. The variable domain in full, completed from reference TRBV27 and TRBJ2-6, reads EAQVTQNPRYLITVTGKKLTVTCSQNMNHEYMSWYRQDPGLGLRQIYYSMNVEVTDKGDVPEGYKVSRKEKRNFPLILESPSPNQTSLYFCASSRQGVITGANVLTFGAGSRLTVL.

The CDR3 nucleotides read TGTGCCAGTAGTATTCCAGGAGTAAACACTGAAGCTTTCTTT. Translating it yields CASSIPGVNTEAFF. This chain connects TRBV19 to TRBJ1-1, with unresolved D. This CDR3 has 14 amino acids. Trimming took 3 bases from V and 2 from J, leaving 10 bases between them. Germline V gene data show CDR1 as LNHDA and CDR2 as SQIVND (reference sequence). The full variable domain, rest sourced from reference TRBV19 and TRBJ1-1, is DGGITQSPKYLFRKEGQNVTLSCEQNLNHDAMYWYRQDPGQGLRLIYYSQIVNDFQKGDIAEGYSVSREKKESFPLTVTSAQKNPTAFYLCASSIPGVNTEAFFGQGTRLTVV.

J is TRBJ1-2 and V is TRBV21-1; no check of the table's D call, TRBD1, against the DNA was made. TRBV21-1 is labeled a pseudogene. This CDR3 contains 16 residues. CDR3 region: CASSKALGGRAYGYTF. CDR3 sequence (DNA): TGTGCCAGCAGCAAAGCGCTAGGGGGCAGAGCCTATGGCTACACCTTC.

This sequence joins TRBV19 and TRBJ2-3; TRBD2 aligns across 8 bases. Germline V gene data show CDR1 as LNHDA and CDR2 as SQIVND (reference sequence). The CDR3 loop spans 17 amino acids. The V gene end was trimmed by 6 bases and the J gene end by 4 bases; junction bases not matched to a gene: 15. CDR3 in amino acids: CASSTRPGLGGADTQYF. The CDR3 nucleotides read TGTGCCAGTAGCACTAGACCGGGACTAGGAGGAGCAGATACGCAGTATTTT.

This chain uses TRBV6-4 with TRBJ1-1, with TRBD1 matching 9 bases. The junction had 2 bases not matched to a gene; V was cut back by 3 bases and J by 0 bases. The CDR3 has 15 amino acids. Germline CDR1 MRHNA, CDR2 SNTAGT. The DNA of the CDR3 is TGTGCCAGCAGTGAGGGGACAGGGATGAACACTGAAGCTTTCTTT. It encodes CASSEGTGMNTEAFF.

Notes on this clone: The same CDR3 can be traced to other DNA sequences in this sample. The gene calls are TRBV5-1 and TRBJ1-2; no clear D gene. Germline V CDR1 and CDR2: SGHRS, YFSETQ. The V end was cut by 2 bases, the J end by 4 bases, with 6 bases between. The CDR3 extends over 12 amino acids. The CDR3 region is CASSLAGYGYTF. The CDR3 DNA follows: TGCGCCAGCAGCTTAGCTGGCTATGGCTACACCTTC.

J is TRBJ2-7 and V is TRBV21-1; the D call TRBD2 from the table was never checked on the DNA. TRBV21-1 is a recognized pseudogene. The CDR3 consists of 15 residues. The CDR3 DNA is TGTGCCAGCAAGATTAGCGGGGGATCCACCTACGAGCAGTACTTC. Its protein is CASKISGGSTYEQYF.

This clone was seen once. This chain connects TRBV3-1 (or the pseudogene TRBV3-2) to TRBJ1-2; D gene uncertain. The CDR3 is 11 residues long. Trimming shortened V by 1 base and J by 8 bases, and 5 bases separated the two germline ends. Looked up from germline, CDR1 is LGHDT and CDR2 is YNNKEL (reference sequence). The CDR3 protein is CASSQANGYTF. CDR3 bases: TGTGCCAGCAGCCAAGCGAACGGCTACACCTTC.

The chain is built from TRBV5-1 and TRBJ2-3; D is undetermined. Germline V gene lookup returns CDR1 SGHRS and CDR2 YFSETQ. CDR3 length: 13 amino acids. V lost 5 bases, J lost 0 bases, and 7 bases lay in between. CDR3 DNA: TGCGCCAGCAGACGAGACAGCACAGATACGCAGTATTTT. This translates into CASRRDSTDTQYF.

This sequence joins TRBV6-5 and TRBJ2-7; D may be TRBD1 (6 bases). The V end lost 0 bases, the J end lost 3 bases, and 15 bases lay between the germline ends. Germline loops: CDR1 MNHEY, CDR2 SVGAGI. This CDR3 has 16 amino acids. The CDR3 sequence is CASSYSTGTRDYEQYF. CDR3 DNA sequence: TGTGCCAGCAGTTACTCTACCGGGACACGGGACTACGAGCAGTACTTC.

The rearrangement joins TRBV13 to TRBJ2-2; the match to TRBD2 covers 9 bases. V shed 4 bases, J shed 3 bases, and the junction held 9 bases outside the gene matches. There are 17 residues in the CDR3. Germline V CDR1 and CDR2: PRHDT, FYEKMQ (reference sequence). This CDR3 is CASSSISKRGDTGELFF. The CDR3 DNA sequence: TGTGCCAGCAGCTCCATTTCTAAGCGGGGGGACACCGGGGAGCTGTTTTTT. Combining the CDR3 with reference TRBV13 and TRBJ2-2 gives the whole variable domain AAGVIQSPRHLIKEKRETATLKCYPIPRHDTVYWYQQGPGQDPQFLISFYEKMQSDKGSIPDRFSAQQFSDYHSELNMSSLELGDSALYFCASSSISKRGDTGELFFGEGSRLTVL.

This sequence joins TRBV18 and TRBJ2-7; TRBD1 agrees at 10 bases. V gave up 10 bases and J gave up 5 bases; unmatched junction bases: 8. The CDR3 consists of 13 residues. The germline V gene encodes CDR1 KGHSH and CDR2 LQKENI. This chain's CDR3 is CATQDRGIDEQYF. The CDR3 DNA sequence: TGTGCCACCCAGGACAGGGGGATCGACGAGCAGTACTTC.

As for this clone: The same CDR3 also results from other DNA sequences found in this sample. The chain carries TRBV12-3 or TRBV12-4 and TRBJ1-1; no reliable D call. This CDR3 region has 13 residues. The germline V and J ends were trimmed by 2 bases and 1 base, with 5 bases remaining between them. Here the CDR3 DNA reads TGTGCCAGCAGTTTACGGGGGAACACTGAAGCTTTCTTT. Translating it yields CASSLRGNTEAFF.

The chain links TRBV4-1 to TRBJ1-2; possibly TRBD1 for D (5 bases). CDR3 length: 13 residues. Trimming took off 4 bases at V and 3 bases at J, with 9 bases between the two ends. Germline V gives CDR1 MGHRA, CDR2 YSYEKL. This CDR3 reads CASSLRGDYGYTF. The CDR3 DNA reads as TGCGCCAGCAGCCTGAGGGGTGACTATGGCTACACCTTC.

This chain uses TRBV3-1 (or the pseudogene TRBV3-2) with TRBJ1-5; no firm D call. The CDR3 runs to 14 residues. Between the trimmed V and J ends, which lost 1 base and 10 bases, there was a span of 14 bases. CDR1 and CDR2 (germline): LGHDT, YNNKEL (reference sequence). The CDR3 bases are TGTGCCAGCAGCCAAGGGCCGAGGGCCGTCCCCCAGCATTTT. It codes for CASSQGPRAVPQHF.

The rearrangement joins TRBV4-1 to TRBJ2-7; D not certain. The CDR3 extends over 15 amino acids. The germline V gene encodes CDR1 MGHRA and CDR2 YSYEKL. V gave up 1 base and J gave up 2 bases, with 12 bases separating them. The CDR3 nucleotides are TGCGCCAGCAGCCAAGGAAAGCCAAGGCCCTACGAGCAGTACTTC. Encoded protein: CASSQGKPRPYEQYF.